The T cell receptor (beta chain) described here comes from a study of shared clonotypes between healthy human individuals (dated by TCRdb to 2019 to 2021). Background on the whole study: Three men and a couple of women, aged 18 to 49 years, made up the cohort. For each donor, three plates each were used for CD4 naive and CD4 memory, two plates were used for CD8 naive, and one plate was used for CD8 memory. To estimate repertoire size and how much clonotype sharing occurs between individuals, the study deeply sequenced the blood TCR repertoires of roughly 5 healthy adults. Different laboratories and diverse techniques were used to prepare libraries and sequence TCR repertoires, to increase sequencing depth and limit assay-specific biases. Between about 0.8 and 9 billion PBMCs per donor were obtained by leukapheresis.

TCR CDR3 regions were amplified from genomic DNA by multiplex PCR using the deep immunoSEQ assay. For each cell subset, the extracted genomic DNA was distributed evenly across all wells of several immunoSEQ 96-well plates, and each plate served as one replicate. For sorted subsets, 200 to 250 ng of genomic DNA, equivalent to 25,000 to 35,000 T cell genomes, went into each replicate PCR. Purified libraries were quantified with a Qubit 3.0 fluorometer, sized on a Bioanalyzer 2100, and re-quantified with the KAPA Library Quantification kit. A separate single-read 150-cycle Illumina NextSeq 550 flow cell was used to sequence each immunoSEQ 96-well plate. The original pipeline was this. Because the immunoSEQ output included only junctional sequences and no quality scores, the filtering could not be the same as the filtering used for full-length reads. Sequences were annotated with PyIR, a Python wrapper for IgBLAST v1.9, and V/J genes and CDR3 were assigned using IMGT germline references. Reads were removed for weak V/J assignments (E-value above 1e-6), missing CDR3, stop codons, out-of-frame junctions, or ambiguous translated residues. A V3J clonotype was defined by an identical inferred V gene, J gene, and CDR3 amino acid sequence. Percentage overlap between repertoires was calculated by dividing the number of shared unique clonotypes by the size of the smaller repertoire. Repertoire richness was assessed with RTK rarefaction, the Chao1 estimator, and Recon v2.1 estimates of unobserved clonotypes. For all TCRbeta clonotypes obtained by the gDNA method from a few donors, generation probabilities were computed with OLGA. TCRdb limited this immuneACCESS table to in-frame rearrangements with V and J called. A share of clones is missing; checked studies link under half to unresolved V genes, and the rest is unexplained. V and J calls and clone size follow that table, whereas D and trimming were derived from the DNA. Here the sample has about 660,000 clones; roughly 70% occur a single time. 1.5% to 2% of the sample is held by the ten biggest clonotypes.

V was cut back by 2 bases and J by 5 bases, leaving a gap of 15 bases between them. The germline V gene sets CDR1 to SNHLY and CDR2 to FYNNEI. From cysteine to phenylalanine, the CDR3 is 15 amino acids long. The retained sequence is limited to the CDR3, 45 bases, with the frame set at the first base. A word on this clone: Its antigen remains undetermined. No per-base quality is available; no much larger clone lies one base away.

Donors were healthy HIV-negative adults with no recently reported acute infections or vaccinations. All donors were Caucasian adults living in Nashville, Tennessee, USA. Magnetic negative selection was used to enrich CD4+ T cells, after which naive cells were positively selected on CD45RA and the negative fraction became the memory subset. Blood was collected by leukapheresis, and PBMCs were isolated by Ficoll-Histopaque density gradient centrifugation and then cryopreserved in liquid nitrogen vapor phase. Analytical flow cytometry was used to check the purity and quantity of each magnetically sorted T cell population. Genomic DNA was isolated from each sorted fraction and quantified by UV absorbance on a Nanodrop 2000c. Paper-wide results and their limitations: Sampling was restricted to blood, and TCR repertoires in tissue are likely to differ from TCR repertoires in blood. Larger estimated clonotype richness was generally found for naive subsets than for memory subsets. When a few donors were compared, the shared fraction of clonotypes was roughly 4.8% for naive CD4, approximately 3.3% for naive CD8, more than 2% for memory CD4, and 0.4% for memory CD8. The genetic and exposure-history diversity represented was limited by the small number of donors. Pairwise subsampling indicated that sequencing depth was expected to affect the degree of clonotype sharing among donors. Clonotypes shared by all four sorted-subset donors showed higher generation probabilities than non-shared clonotypes. Even with the large sequencing depth, rarefaction of the sorted-subset datasets indicated that sequencing was incomplete.

The sequence derives from a woman in her twenties or thirties in good health. Here the chain combines TRBV2 and TRBJ1-2; the D gene is perhaps TRBD1, from 5 matching bases. Specimen: memory CD4+ T cells sorted from blood. Per the publication, the cell subset or site label means: CD45RA-negative fraction. Here the CDR3 is given as CASSEIAGAAYGYTF. The nucleotide sequence reads TGTGCCAGCAGTGAAATAGCCGGGGCAGCATATGGCTACACCTTC.